This TCR beta chain emerged from a study of CD8 T cells in Susac syndrome. Random hexamers served to reverse transcribe roughly 0.45 to 1 ug RNA. Coverage of TCR beta CDR3 amplification by immunoSEQ multiplex PCR extended to 54 Vbeta and 13 Jbeta. TCRdb reprocessed the immunoSEQ multiplex PCR reads via MiXCR and lists one record per CDR3 protein. The table includes about 190,000 distinct CDR3 sequences, roughly nine tenths detected once. Study conclusions and caveats: In Susac syndrome, CD4+ T cell repertoires lacked any clonal expansion. TCR sequencing and HLA analysis covered a relatively small number of individuals.

Worth noting for this clonotype: Its antigen is not identified.

Both CD4+ and CD8+ T cells were negatively isolated, and TEMRA cells underwent FACS enrichment. Trimming left V 5 bases short and J 10 bases short, with 23 bases between. This CDR3 is built from 15 residues. Germline V gene lookup returns CDR1 MDHEN and CDR2 SYDVKM. The sequence was obtained from a human donor with Susac syndrome. The genes are TRBV28 and TRBJ1-1; unclear D gene. The specimen was CD4+ T cells from PBMCs. The CDR3 sequence is CASSVLWGASVGAFF. CDR3 coding DNA: TGTGCCAGCAGTGTTTTATGGGGAGCGTCCGTGGGAGCTTTCTTT.